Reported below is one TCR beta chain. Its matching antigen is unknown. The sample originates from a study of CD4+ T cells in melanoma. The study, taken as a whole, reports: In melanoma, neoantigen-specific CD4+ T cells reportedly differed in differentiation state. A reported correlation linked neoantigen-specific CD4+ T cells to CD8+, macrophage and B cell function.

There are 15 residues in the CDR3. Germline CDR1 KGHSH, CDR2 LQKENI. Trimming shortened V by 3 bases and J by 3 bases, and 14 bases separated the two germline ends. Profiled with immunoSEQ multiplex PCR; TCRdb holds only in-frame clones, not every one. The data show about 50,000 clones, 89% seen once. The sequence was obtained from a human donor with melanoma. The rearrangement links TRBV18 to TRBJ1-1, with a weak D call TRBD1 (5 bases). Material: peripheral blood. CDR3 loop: CASSPRQRMDTEAFF. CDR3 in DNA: TGTGCCAGCTCACCGCGACAGAGGATGGACACTGAAGCTTTCTTT.